The clone carrying this TCR beta chain was picked up a small number of times. These data are taken from a study of blood T cell repertoires in COVID-19. Participants' own reports of clinical history determined their cohort assignment. The germline V gene encodes CDR1 SNHLY and CDR2 FYNNEI. CDR3 length: 15 amino acids. Trimming took 5 bases from V and 7 from J; bases not matched to a gene: 7. Produced via immunoSEQ multiplex PCR; TCRdb's table is partial and in-frame only. The table has under 200,000 clones, approximately 88% seen once. This receptor was identified in a woman in her fifties or sixties who had recovered from COVID-19. The sample consisted of PBMCs or T cells enriched from blood (not recorded which). V and J are TRBV2 and TRBJ1-6; 8 bases are shared with TRBD1. This CDR3 reads CASSQRQGRNSPLHF. The CDR3 nucleotides are TGTGCCAGCAGTCAGCGACAGGGGCGGAATTCACCCCTCCACTTT.